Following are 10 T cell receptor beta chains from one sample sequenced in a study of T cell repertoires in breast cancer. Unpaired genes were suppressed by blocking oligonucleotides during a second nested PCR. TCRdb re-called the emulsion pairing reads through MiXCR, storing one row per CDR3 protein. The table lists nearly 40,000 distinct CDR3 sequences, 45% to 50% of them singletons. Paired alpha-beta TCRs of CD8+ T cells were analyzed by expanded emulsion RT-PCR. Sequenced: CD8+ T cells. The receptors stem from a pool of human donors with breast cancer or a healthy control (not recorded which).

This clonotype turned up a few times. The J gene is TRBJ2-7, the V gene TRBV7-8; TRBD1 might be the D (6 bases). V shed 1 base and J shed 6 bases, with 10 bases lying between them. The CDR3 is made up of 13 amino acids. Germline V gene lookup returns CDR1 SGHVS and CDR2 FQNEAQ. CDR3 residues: CASSLGRGGEQYF. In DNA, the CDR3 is TGTGCCAGCAGCTTAGGGAGAGGGGGCGAGCAGTACTTC. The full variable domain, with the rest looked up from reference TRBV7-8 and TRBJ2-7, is GAGVSQSPRYKVAKRGQDVALRCDPISGHVSLFWYQQALGQGPEFLTYFQNEAQLDKSGLPSDRFFAERPEGSVSTLKIQRTQQEDSAVYLCASSLGRGGEQYFGPGTRLTVT.

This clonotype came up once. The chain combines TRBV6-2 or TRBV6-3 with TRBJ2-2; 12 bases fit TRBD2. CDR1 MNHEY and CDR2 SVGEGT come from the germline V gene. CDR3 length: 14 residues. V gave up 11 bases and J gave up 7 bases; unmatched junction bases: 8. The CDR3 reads CAGMTSGRIGELFF. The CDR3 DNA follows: TGTGCCGGTATGACTAGCGGGAGAATCGGGGAGCTGTTTTTT.

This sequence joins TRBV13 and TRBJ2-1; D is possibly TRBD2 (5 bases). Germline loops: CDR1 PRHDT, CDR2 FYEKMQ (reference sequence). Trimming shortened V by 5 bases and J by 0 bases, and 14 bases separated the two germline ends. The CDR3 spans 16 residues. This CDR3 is CASSRRGHSSYNEQFF. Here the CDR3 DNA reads TGTGCCAGCAGCCGGAGAGGGCATAGCTCCTACAATGAGCAGTTCTTC.

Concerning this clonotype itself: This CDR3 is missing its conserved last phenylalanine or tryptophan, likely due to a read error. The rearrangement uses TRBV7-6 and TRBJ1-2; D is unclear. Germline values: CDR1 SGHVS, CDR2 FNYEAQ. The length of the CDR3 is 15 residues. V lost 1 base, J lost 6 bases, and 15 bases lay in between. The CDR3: CASSLGSGKRDGYTL. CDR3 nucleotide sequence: TGTGCCAGCAGCTTAGGGAGTGGAAAGCGGGATGGCTACACCCTC.

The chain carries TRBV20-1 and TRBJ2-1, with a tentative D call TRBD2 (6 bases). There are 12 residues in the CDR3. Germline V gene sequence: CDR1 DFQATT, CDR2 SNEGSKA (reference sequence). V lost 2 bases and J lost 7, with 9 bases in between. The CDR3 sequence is CSARLRENEQFF. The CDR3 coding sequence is TGCAGTGCTAGACTACGGGAGAATGAGCAGTTCTTC.

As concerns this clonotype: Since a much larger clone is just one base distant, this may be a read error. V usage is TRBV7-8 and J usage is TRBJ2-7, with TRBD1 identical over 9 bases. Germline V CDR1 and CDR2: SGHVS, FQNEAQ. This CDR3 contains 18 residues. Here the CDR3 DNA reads TGTGCCAGCAGCCCTTCCGGGACAGGGTCCCCGAGCTCCTACAAGCAGTACTTC. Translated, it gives CASSPSGTGSPSSYKQYF.

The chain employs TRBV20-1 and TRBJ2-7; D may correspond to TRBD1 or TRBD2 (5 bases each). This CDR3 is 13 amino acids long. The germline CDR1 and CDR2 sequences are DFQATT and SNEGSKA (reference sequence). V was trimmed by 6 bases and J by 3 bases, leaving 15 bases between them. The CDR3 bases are TGCAGTGCGAGGGGACCGAATGGCTACGAGCAGTACTTC. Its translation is CSARGPNGYEQYF.

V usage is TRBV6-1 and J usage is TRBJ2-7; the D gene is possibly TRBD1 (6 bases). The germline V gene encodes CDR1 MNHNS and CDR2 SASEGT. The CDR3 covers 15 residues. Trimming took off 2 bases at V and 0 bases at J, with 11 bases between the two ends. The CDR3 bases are TGTGCCAGCAGTGAATTGGGGGCCAGCTCCTACGAGCAGTACTTC. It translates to CASSELGASSYEQYF.

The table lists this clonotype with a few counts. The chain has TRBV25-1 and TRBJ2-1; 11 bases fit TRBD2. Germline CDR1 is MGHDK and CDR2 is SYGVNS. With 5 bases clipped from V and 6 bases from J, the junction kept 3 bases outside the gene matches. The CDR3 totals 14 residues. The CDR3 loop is CASSFSGRANEQFF. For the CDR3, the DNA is TGTGCCAGCAGTTTTAGCGGGAGGGCCAATGAGCAGTTCTTC.

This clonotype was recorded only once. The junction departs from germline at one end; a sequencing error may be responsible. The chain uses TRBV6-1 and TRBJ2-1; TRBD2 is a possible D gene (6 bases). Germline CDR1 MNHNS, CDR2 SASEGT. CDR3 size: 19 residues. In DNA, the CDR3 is TGTGCCAGCAGTGAACGAGGGCGGGGTCTCTATCTATCCTACAATGAGCAGCTCTTC. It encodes CASSERGRGLYLSYNEQLF.